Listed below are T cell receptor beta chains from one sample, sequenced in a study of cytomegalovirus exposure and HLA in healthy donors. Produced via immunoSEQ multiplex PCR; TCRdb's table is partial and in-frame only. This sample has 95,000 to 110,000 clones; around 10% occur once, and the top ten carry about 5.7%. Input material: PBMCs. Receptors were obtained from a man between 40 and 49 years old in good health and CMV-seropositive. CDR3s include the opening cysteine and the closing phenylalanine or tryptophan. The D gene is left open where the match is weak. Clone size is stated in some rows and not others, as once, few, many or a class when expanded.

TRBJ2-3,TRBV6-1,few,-,TGTGCCGGTAGCACCGATTCAGATACGCAGTATTTT,CAGSTDSDTQYF
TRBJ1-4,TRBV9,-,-,TGTGCCAGCAGCGTACAGGACATTCATGAAAAACTGTTTTTT,CASSVQDIHEKLFF
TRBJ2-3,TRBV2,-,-,TGTGCCAGCGAGGGGGACAGCACAGATACGCAGTATTTT,CASEGDSTDTQYF
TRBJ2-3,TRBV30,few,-,TGTGCCTGGAGTGTACTTGGTACGCAGTATTTT,CAWSVLGTQYF
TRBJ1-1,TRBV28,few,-,TGTGCCAGCAGTTTATTGGGGGCCACTGAAGCTTTCTTT,CASSLLGATEAFF
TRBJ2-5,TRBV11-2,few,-,TGTGCCAGCAGCCCCCTGGAGGGCCTACAAGAGACCCAGTACTTC,CASSPLEGLQETQYF
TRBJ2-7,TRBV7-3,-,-,TGTGCCAGCAGCCTGGACATAGGGCCCTACGAGCAGTACTTC,CASSLDIGPYEQYF
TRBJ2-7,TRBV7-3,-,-,TGTGCCAGCAGCCCAGGGATGGGCTCCTACGAGCAGTACTTC,CASSPGMGSYEQYF
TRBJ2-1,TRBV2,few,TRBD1,TGTGCCAGCATTTATGGGACAGCCAACAATGAGCAGTTCTTC,CASIYGTANNEQFF
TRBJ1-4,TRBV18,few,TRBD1,TGTGCCAGCTCCCAGGGGGGTGCTGCAGCAACTAATGAAAAACTGTTTTTT,CASSQGGAAATNEKLFF
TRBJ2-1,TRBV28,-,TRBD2,TGTGCCAGAAGGGCGGGAGGGCGCTATGAGCAGTTCTTC,CARRAGGRYEQFF
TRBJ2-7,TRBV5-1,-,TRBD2,TGCGCCAGCAGCTCCCCCGGACTAGCGGGAGGACCAAACGAGCAGTACTTC,CASSSPGLAGGPNEQYF
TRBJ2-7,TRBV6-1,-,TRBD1,TGTGCCAGCAAGGGGACAGGGGGCAGCTACGAGCAGTACTTC,CASKGTGGSYEQYF
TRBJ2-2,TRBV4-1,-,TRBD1,TGCGCCAGCAGCCTTGACAGGGGTACCGGGGAGCTGTTTTTT,CASSLDRGTGELFF
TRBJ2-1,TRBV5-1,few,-,TGCGCCAGCAGCTTGGGTACATTCGGGAATGAGCAGTTCTTC,CASSLGTFGNEQFF
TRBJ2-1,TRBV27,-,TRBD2,TGTGCCAGCAGAGTGGTCGGGAGGACTTACAATGAGCAGTTCTTC,CASRVVGRTYNEQFF
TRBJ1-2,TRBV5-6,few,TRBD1,TGTGCCAGCAGCTGGACAGGGGGCTACTCCATCGGCTACACCTTC,CASSWTGGYSIGYTF
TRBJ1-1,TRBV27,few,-,TGTGCCAGCAGTTTGGACAGCCTGAACACTGAAGCTTTCTTT,CASSLDSLNTEAFF